The next 4 T cell receptor beta chains were all read from a single sample in a study of OX40 agonist ivuxolimab in advanced cancers. Library construction relied on the immunoSEQ multiplex PCR assay. In TCRdb, the immuneACCESS table is reduced to in-frame sequences with V and J assigned. These tables do not hold every clone; where another copy was compared, an unresolved V gene accounts for under half, and the others remain unexplained. This sample is represented by more than 75,000 clones; 80% to 85% of them were singletons. The ten largest account for 0.95% to 1.3% of the sample. This specimen consisted of CD4+ or CD8+ T cells sorted from blood, obtained in a trial of the OX40 agonist ivuxolimab. All receptors derive from an adult with an advanced solid tumor such as melanoma, head and neck, liver or kidney cancer.

The V and J genes are TRBV7-2 and TRBJ1-5; D remains ambiguous. Germline loops: CDR1 SGHTA, CDR2 FQGNSA. V was cut by 6 bases and J by 3 bases, with 12 bases left in between. The CDR3 loop spans 14 amino acids. CDR3 amino acids: CASRSAGPNQPQHF. As DNA, the CDR3 is TGTGCCAGCAGGTCCGCCGGGCCCAATCAGCCCCAGCATTTT.

The sample holds one count of this clone. The rearrangement joins TRBV27 to TRBJ1-2; 7 positions agree with TRBD1. This CDR3 contains 14 residues. Per germline, CDR1 MNHEY and CDR2 SMNVEV (reference sequence). Trimming took 1 base from V and 7 from J; bases not matched to a gene: 6. The CDR3 coding sequence is TGTGCCAGCAGTTTATTTGAGGGGGCTGGTGGCTACACCTTC. Protein product: CASSLFEGAGGYTF.

V gene TRBV6-4 combines with J gene TRBJ1-1; D call uncertain. CDR1 is MRHNA, CDR2 SNTAGT, per germline. Trimming took 6 bases from V and 2 from J, leaving 10 bases between them. CDR3 size: 13 residues. DNA for the CDR3: TGTGCCAGCAGCCAAGACGGAAACACTGAAGCTTTCTTT. It yields the protein CASSQDGNTEAFF.

The chain employs TRBV25-1 and TRBJ2-2; D uncertain. CDR1 and CDR2 from the germline V gene are MGHDK and SYGVNS. There are 17 residues in the CDR3. Trimming stripped 1 base from V and 1 base from J, with 13 bases between. CDR3 region: CASSESKDTLNTGELFF. The CDR3 DNA is TGTGCCAGCAGTGAATCCAAAGACACGTTGAACACCGGGGAGCTGTTTTTT.